Presented here are 27 T cell receptor beta chains from one specimen sequenced in a study of cytomegalovirus exposure and HLA in healthy donors. A multiplex PCR was run with 60 Vbeta primers and 13 Jbeta primers. Sequencing used immunoSEQ multiplex PCR; TCRdb keeps in-frame clones, though not all of them. Altogether 90,000 to 120,000 clones are present, 80% to 90% being singletons, with the ten largest covering about 1.1%. Sequenced sample: PBMCs. All receptors derive from a woman aged 18 to 35 in good health and CMV-seronegative.

The chain couples TRBV7-3 to TRBJ1-1; 8 nucleotides match TRBD1. Germline V CDR1 and CDR2: SGHTA, FQGTGA. This CDR3 spans 14 amino acids. V was clipped by 4 bases and J by 7 bases; unmatched bases: 8. In DNA, the CDR3 is TGTGCCAGCAGCTCATACGGGACAGGTAGTGAAGCTTTCTTT. Its protein is CASSSYGTGSEAFF.

Concerning this clone itself: Other DNA sequences within the sample encode an identical CDR3. The chain is built from TRBV5-1 and TRBJ2-7; a possible D gene is TRBD2 (5 bases). Per germline, CDR1 SGHRS and CDR2 YFSETQ. The CDR3 has 13 amino acids. V was clipped by 0 bases and J by 3 bases, with 7 bases between them. In DNA form, the CDR3 reads TGCGCCAGCAGCTTGGACCGGGGCTACGAGCAGTACTTC. It translates to CASSLDRGYEQYF.

V is TRBV7-6 and J is TRBJ1-2, with no clear D. CDR1 and CDR2 (germline): SGHVS, FNYEAQ. The length of the CDR3 is 13 residues. Between the trimmed V and J ends, which lost 1 base and 8 bases, there was a span of 11 bases. The CDR3: CASSLGSAAGYTF. The CDR3 DNA reads TGTGCCAGCAGCTTAGGCAGCGCGGCCGGCTACACCTTC. The full variable domain, rest sourced from reference TRBV7-6 and TRBJ1-2, is GAGVSQSPRYKVTKRGQDVALRCDPISGHVSLYWYRQALGQGPEFLTYFNYEAQQDKSGLPNDRFSAERPEGSISTLTIQRTEQRDSAMYRCASSLGSAAGYTFGSGTRLTVV.

The chain recombines TRBV6-5 with TRBJ1-1; the match to TRBD1 covers 8 bases. Per the germline V gene, CDR1 is MNHEY and CDR2 is SVGAGI. The CDR3 sequence is 15 residues long. J gave up 4 bases and V 4 bases, and 8 bases lay outside the gene matches. The CDR3 coding sequence is TGTGCCAGCAGTTCCCCTCCCGACAGGGGCACTGAAGCTTTCTTT. As protein: CASSSPPDRGTEAFF.

This chain joins TRBV5-6 and TRBJ1-2; no clear D gene. The ends were cut back, 0 bases at V and 0 bases at J, with 12 bases in the middle. Germline V lookup: CDR1 SGHDT, CDR2 YYEEEE. The CDR3 runs 16 residues. The CDR3 sequence is CASSLDGIRSNYGYTF. CDR3 sequence (DNA): TGTGCCAGCAGCTTGGACGGGATCCGCTCTAACTATGGCTACACCTTC.

V gene TRBV28 combines with J gene TRBJ1-2; possibly TRBD1 for D (5 bases). Germline V CDR1 and CDR2: MDHEN, SYDVKM. V lost 5 bases, J lost 5 bases, and 12 bases lay in between. The CDR3 is 13 residues long. Here the CDR3 reads CASSRGGWYGYTF. CDR3 DNA sequence: TGTGCCAGCAGTCGGGGGGGTTGGTATGGCTACACCTTC.

This chain connects TRBV6-1 to TRBJ2-7, with 10 bases aligning to TRBD2. Trimming at V came to 9 bases and at J to 3 bases, leaving 5 bases not matched to a gene. Germline CDR1 reads MNHNS; CDR2 reads SASEGT. The CDR3 is 13 amino acids. The CDR3 sequence: CASGLAAGYEQYF. The CDR3 nucleotides read TGTGCCAGTGGACTAGCGGCTGGCTACGAGCAGTACTTC.

The chain joins TRBV5-8 to TRBJ2-3; tentatively, D is TRBD2 (6 bases). Trimming pared 4 bases from V and 5 bases from J, leaving 11 bases between. The CDR3 has 13 amino acids. The V gene's germline CDR1 is SGHTS and CDR2 YDEGEE. The CDR3 protein is CASSRRGEDTQYF. The CDR3 DNA follows: TGTGCCAGCAGCAGGAGGGGAGAAGATACGCAGTATTTT.

V and J are TRBV28 and TRBJ2-3; D gene unclear. This CDR3 spans 14 amino acids. The V and J ends lost 7 bases and 2 bases respectively, with 13 bases between them. The germline CDR1 and CDR2 sequences are MDHEN and SYDVKM. The CDR3 is CASNQDKTTDTQYF. The CDR3 DNA reads TGTGCCAGCAACCAAGACAAGACCACAGATACGCAGTATTTT.

The chain combines TRBV6-6 with TRBJ1-2; D remains ambiguous. Trimming took 0 bases from V and 7 from J, leaving 9 bases between them. The CDR3 spans 13 residues. The V gene's germline CDR1 is MNHNY and CDR2 SVGAGI (reference sequence). The CDR3 sequence: CASSYSPGGGYTF. The CDR3 bases are TGTGCCAGCAGTTACTCGCCGGGAGGTGGCTACACCTTC.

Concerning this clone: Compared with germline, one end of the junction differs, possibly owing to a read error. This chain uses TRBV5-1 with TRBJ2-2; perhaps TRBD2 as D (6 bases). This CDR3 has 14 residues. Per the germline V gene, CDR1 is SGHRS and CDR2 is YFSETQ. The CDR3 spells CASQGLFNTGGLFF. DNA for the CDR3: TGCGCCAGTCAGGGATTGTTCAACACCGGGGGGCTGTTTTTT.

The genes are TRBV7-8 and TRBJ1-1; D gene ambiguous. CDR1 and CDR2 (germline): SGHVS, FQNEAQ. With 2 bases removed from V and 3 bases from J, the gap between germline ends came to 10 bases. The CDR3 extends over 14 amino acids. The DNA of the CDR3 is TGTGCCAGCAGCTTACCGAAACTACACACTGAAGCTTTCTTT. Translating it yields CASSLPKLHTEAFF.

This clone was recorded only once. Written as DNA, the CDR3 is TGTGCCAGCAGCGCAGGCGTGAACACTGAAGCTTTCTTT. Its translation: CASSAGVNTEAFF. The V call is TRBV9, the J call TRBJ1-1; D is ambiguous. Trimming pared 3 bases from V and 0 bases from J, leaving 6 bases between. CDR1 is SGDLS and CDR2 is YYNGEE in the germline V gene. The CDR3 runs 13 residues.

The rearrangement joins TRBV7-8 to TRBJ1-4; 7 nucleotides line up with TRBD1. Germline CDR1 and CDR2: SGHVS and FQNEAQ. The CDR3 is 14 residues long. V shed 1 base, J shed 10 bases, and the junction held 6 bases outside the gene matches. The CDR3 loop reads CASSLVETGRKLFF. CDR3 DNA sequence: TGTGCCAGCAGCTTAGTTGAGACAGGGCGAAAACTGTTTTTT.

This rearrangement joins TRBV2 to TRBJ2-1, with 9 nucleotides matching TRBD2. V shed 7 bases and J 7 bases; nucleotides not matched to a gene: 8. Germline-derived CDR1 and CDR2 are SNHLY and FYNNEI. This CDR3 spans 14 amino acids. As DNA, the CDR3 is TGTGCCAGCACAGGACTAGCGCTGGAGAATGAGCAGTTCTTC. Protein: CASTGLALENEQFF.

The V and J genes are TRBV5-4 and TRBJ1-1; the D gene is possibly TRBD1 (6 bases). CDR1 and CDR2 (germline): SGHNT, YYREEE (reference sequence). The CDR3 totals 15 residues. V gave up 4 bases and J gave up 1 base, with 14 bases separating them. Here the CDR3 DNA reads TGTGCCAGCAGCCCCCCGGACAGAAGGAACACTGAAGCTTTCTTT. It encodes CASSPPDRRNTEAFF.

This chain connects TRBV2 to TRBJ2-5; D gene uncertain. Germline V gene sequence: CDR1 SNHLY, CDR2 FYNNEI. V shed 5 bases and J shed 7 bases, with 17 bases lying between them. The CDR3 spans 14 residues. Written as DNA, the CDR3 is TGTGCCAGCAGTCCTGTCGCTAGAGTATGGACCCAGTACTTC. Translated: CASSPVARVWTQYF.

This chain connects TRBV27 to TRBJ2-1; 9 nucleotides align to TRBD2. Germline V gene lookup returns CDR1 MNHEY and CDR2 SMNVEV (reference sequence). V dropped 1 base and J dropped 5; count of bases not matched to a gene: 6. The CDR3 is 16 residues long. The CDR3 here is CASSLYGGRGHNEQFF. CDR3 DNA sequence: TGTGCCAGCAGTTTATATGGCGGGAGGGGTCACAATGAGCAGTTCTTC.

The chain uses TRBV6-4 and TRBJ2-3, with 8 bases aligning to TRBD2. The germline CDR1 and CDR2 sequences are MRHNA and SNTAGT. V shed 0 bases and J 2 bases; nucleotides not matched to a gene: 7. This CDR3 spans 17 amino acids. This CDR3 is CASSDSIAGGPTDTQYF. CDR3 coding DNA: TGTGCCAGCAGTGACTCTATTGCGGGAGGACCCACAGATACGCAGTATTTT.

The V gene is TRBV6-1, the J gene TRBJ1-3, with unresolved D. V gave up 2 bases and J gave up 5 bases, with 13 bases separating them. Germline V gives CDR1 MNHNS, CDR2 SASEGT. The CDR3 extends over 15 amino acids. The CDR3 DNA sequence: TGTGCCAGCAGTGAAAACAGCTTTACTCGAAACACCATATATTTT. Its translation: CASSENSFTRNTIYF.

Concerning this clone itself: The junction shows a germline mismatch at one end, possibly a read error. This rearrangement joins TRBV7-9 to TRBJ2-1; D unclear. The CDR3 has 10 amino acids. Germline V CDR1 and CDR2: SEHNR, FQNEAQ (reference sequence). CDR3 in amino acids: CSSYNNEQFF. In DNA form, the CDR3 reads TGTTCCAGCTATAACAATGAGCAGTTCTTC.

The genes are TRBV27 and TRBJ1-1; TRBD1 might be the D (6 bases). Germline V gene sequence: CDR1 MNHEY, CDR2 SMNVEV (reference sequence). The CDR3 contains 13 residues. Between the trimmed V and J ends, which lost 3 bases and 7 bases, there was a span of 12 bases. CDR3 nucleotide sequence: TGTGCCAGCAGTTTCCTACAGGGAAATGAAGCTTTCTTT. It is translated as CASSFLQGNEAFF.

The chain carries TRBV27 and TRBJ1-5; 8 bases line up with TRBD1. This CDR3 region has 15 residues. Per germline, CDR1 MNHEY and CDR2 SMNVEV (reference sequence). V shed 5 bases, J shed 0 bases, and the junction held 3 bases outside the gene matches. CDR3 residues: CASSRGTGSNQPQHF. As DNA, the CDR3 is TGTGCCAGCAGTAGGGGGACAGGTAGCAATCAGCCCCAGCATTTT.

The chain employs TRBV25-1 and TRBJ2-1; 12 bases map to TRBD2. The ends lost 6 bases at V and 6 bases at J; junction bases unmatched: 6. The CDR3 is 15 residues long. Germline V gene sequence: CDR1 MGHDK, CDR2 SYGVNS. The CDR3: CASSPRTSGINEQFF. In DNA, the CDR3 is TGTGCCAGCAGCCCAAGGACTAGCGGGATCAATGAGCAGTTCTTC.

This rearrangement joins TRBV28 to TRBJ2-7; 8 bases agree with TRBD1. With 4 bases clipped from V and 1 base from J, the junction kept 9 bases outside the gene matches. This CDR3 is built from 16 residues. CDR1 is MDHEN and CDR2 is SYDVKM in the germline V gene. Here the CDR3 reads CASSSGGQGISYEQYF. As DNA, the CDR3 is TGTGCCAGCAGTTCCGGTGGACAGGGTATATCCTACGAGCAGTACTTC.

The chain employs TRBV4-1 and TRBJ2-1, with 10 bases matching TRBD2. V shed 1 base and J 3 bases; nucleotides not matched to a gene: 0. This CDR3 spans 15 amino acids. Looked up from germline, CDR1 is MGHRA and CDR2 is YSYEKL. Written as DNA, the CDR3 is TGCGCCAGCAGCCAAGCTAGCGGGGGCTACAATGAGCAGTTCTTC. Its translation: CASSQASGGYNEQFF.

The chain employs TRBV30 and TRBJ2-1, with TRBD2 matching over 13 bases. V lost 1 base to trimming and J lost 3 bases; unmatched junction nucleotides: 9. The CDR3 extends over 18 amino acids. Germline loops: CDR1 GTSNPN, CDR2 SVGIG (reference sequence). The CDR3 DNA follows: TGTGCCTGGAGTGGACCAACTAGCGGGGGGGCCGGCTACAATGAGCAGTTCTTC. Protein: CAWSGPTSGGAGYNEQFF.